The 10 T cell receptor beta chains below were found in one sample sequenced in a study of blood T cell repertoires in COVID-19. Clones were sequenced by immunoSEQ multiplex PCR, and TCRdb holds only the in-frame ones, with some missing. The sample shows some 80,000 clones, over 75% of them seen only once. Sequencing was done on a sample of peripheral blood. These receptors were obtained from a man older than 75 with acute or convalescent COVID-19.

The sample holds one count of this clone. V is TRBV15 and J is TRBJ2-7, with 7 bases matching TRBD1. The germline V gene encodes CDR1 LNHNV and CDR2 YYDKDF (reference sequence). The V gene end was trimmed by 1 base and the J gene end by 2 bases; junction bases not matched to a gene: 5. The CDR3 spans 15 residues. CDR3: CATSRGGQPPYEQYF. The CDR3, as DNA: TGTGCCACCAGCAGAGGGGGACAGCCCCCCTACGAGCAGTACTTC.

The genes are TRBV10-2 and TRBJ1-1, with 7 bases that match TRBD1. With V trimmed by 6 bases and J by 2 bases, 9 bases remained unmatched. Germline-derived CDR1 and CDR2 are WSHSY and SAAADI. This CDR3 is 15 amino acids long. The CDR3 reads CASREGQPRNTEAFF. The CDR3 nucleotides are TGCGCCAGCAGGGAGGGACAGCCAAGAAACACTGAAGCTTTCTTT.

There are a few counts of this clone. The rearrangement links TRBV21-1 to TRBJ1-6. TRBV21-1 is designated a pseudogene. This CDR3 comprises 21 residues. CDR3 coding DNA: TGTGCCAGCAACAACGACGGGGGACCCGACGGGACTAGCTCCTATAATTCACCCCTCCACTTT. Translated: CASNNDGGPDGTSSYNSPLHF.

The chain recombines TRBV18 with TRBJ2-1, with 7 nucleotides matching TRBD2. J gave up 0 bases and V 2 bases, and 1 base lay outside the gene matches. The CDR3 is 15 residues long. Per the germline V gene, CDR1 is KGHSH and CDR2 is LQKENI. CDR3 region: CASSPVAGSYNEQFF. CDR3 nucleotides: TGTGCCAGCTCACCAGTAGCGGGCTCCTACAATGAGCAGTTCTTC.

CDR3 in DNA: TGTGCCAGCAGCATCAGGGTAGATGGCTACACCTTC. It codes for CASSIRVDGYTF. This chain uses TRBV5-6 with TRBJ1-2; D is possibly TRBD1 (5 bases). This CDR3 region has 12 residues. Per the germline V gene, CDR1 is SGHDT and CDR2 is YYEEEE. Trimming removed 4 bases from V and 6 bases from J, with 10 bases in between.

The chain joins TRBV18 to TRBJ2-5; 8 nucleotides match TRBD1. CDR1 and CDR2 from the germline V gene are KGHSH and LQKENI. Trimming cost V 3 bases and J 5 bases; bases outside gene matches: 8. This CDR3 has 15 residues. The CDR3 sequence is CASSPTGASEETQYF. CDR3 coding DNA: TGTGCCAGCTCACCGACAGGGGCTTCGGAGGAGACCCAGTACTTC.

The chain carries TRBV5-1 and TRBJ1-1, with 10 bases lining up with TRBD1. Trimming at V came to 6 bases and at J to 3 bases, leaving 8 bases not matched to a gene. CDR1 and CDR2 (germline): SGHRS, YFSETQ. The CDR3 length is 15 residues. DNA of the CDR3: TGCGCCAGCACCCGACAGGGGGCGATGGACACTGAAGCTTTCTTT. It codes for CASTRQGAMDTEAFF.

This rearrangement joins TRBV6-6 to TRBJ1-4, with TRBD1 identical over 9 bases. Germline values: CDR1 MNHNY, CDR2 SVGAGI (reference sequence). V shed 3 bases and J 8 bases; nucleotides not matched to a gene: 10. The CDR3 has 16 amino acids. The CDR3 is CASSYPQGTGKEKLFF. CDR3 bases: TGTGCCAGCAGTTATCCTCAGGGGACAGGGAAAGAAAAACTGTTTTTT.

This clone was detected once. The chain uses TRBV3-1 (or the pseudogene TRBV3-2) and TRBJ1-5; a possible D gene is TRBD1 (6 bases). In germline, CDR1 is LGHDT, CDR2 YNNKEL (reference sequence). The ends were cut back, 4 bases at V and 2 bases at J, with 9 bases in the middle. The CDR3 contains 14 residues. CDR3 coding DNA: TGTGCCAGCAGCCGGTCAGGGGGCAATCAGCCCCAGCATTTT. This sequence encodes CASSRSGGNQPQHF.

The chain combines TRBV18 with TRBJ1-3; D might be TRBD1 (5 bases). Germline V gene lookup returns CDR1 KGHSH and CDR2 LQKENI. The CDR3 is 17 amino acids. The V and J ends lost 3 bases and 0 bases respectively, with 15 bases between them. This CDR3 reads CASSPEGRSSSGNTIYF. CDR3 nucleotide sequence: TGTGCCAGCTCACCGGAGGGACGCTCGTCCTCTGGAAACACCATATATTTT. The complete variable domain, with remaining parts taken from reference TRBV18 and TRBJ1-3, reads NAGVMQNPRHLVRRRGQEARLRCSPMKGHSHVYWYRQLPEEGLKFMVYLQKENIIDESGMPKERFSAEFPKEGPSILRIQQVVRGDSAAYFCASSPEGRSSSGNTIYFGEGSWLTVV.